Detailed here is one T cell receptor (beta chain). This entry comes from a study of control samples from healthy donors and cancer patients. Method: immunoSEQ multiplex PCR; TCRdb's copy keeps in-frame clones and lacks some. Of about 51,000 clones in the sample, roughly 90% were seen once. Germline CDR1 reads SEHNR; CDR2 reads FQNEAQ (reference sequence). The CDR3 runs to 15 residues. V was pared by 5 bases and J by 9 bases, with 10 bases of the junction left unmatched. Sequenced material: PBMCs. The chain carries TRBV7-9 and TRBJ2-1; 10 bases are shared with TRBD2. The sequence was collected from a man in his forties or fifties with colorectal cancer. This CDR3 reads CASSRRTSGEAEQFF. Written as DNA, the CDR3 is TGTGCCAGCAGCAGACGGACTAGCGGTGAGGCTGAGCAGTTCTTC.